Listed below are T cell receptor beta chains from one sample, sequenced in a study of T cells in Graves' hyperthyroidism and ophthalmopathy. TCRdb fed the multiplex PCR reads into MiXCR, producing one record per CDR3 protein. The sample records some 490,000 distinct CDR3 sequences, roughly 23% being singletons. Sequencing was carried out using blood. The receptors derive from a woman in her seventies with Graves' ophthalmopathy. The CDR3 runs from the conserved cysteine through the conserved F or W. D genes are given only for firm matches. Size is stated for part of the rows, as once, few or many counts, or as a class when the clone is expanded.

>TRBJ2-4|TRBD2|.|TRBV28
CASSLFSLTSGRKDIQYF
TGTGCCAGCAGTTTATTCTCGCTGACTAGCGGGAGGAAGGACATTCAGTACTTC
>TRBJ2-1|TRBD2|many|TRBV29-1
CSVRKGLAGYNEQFF
TGCAGCGTGAGAAAGGGACTAGCGGGGTACAATGAGCAGTTCTTC
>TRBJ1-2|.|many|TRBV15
CATSPVRANYGYTF
TGTGCCACCAGCCCAGTAAGGGCCAACTATGGCTACACCTTC
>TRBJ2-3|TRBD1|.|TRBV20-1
CSAIGTEITDTQYF
TGCAGTGCAATCGGGACAGAGATCACAGATACGCAGTATTTT
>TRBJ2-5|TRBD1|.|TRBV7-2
CASSPTGQSQETQYF
TGTGCCAGCAGCCCGACAGGGCAAAGTCAAGAGACCCAGTACTTC
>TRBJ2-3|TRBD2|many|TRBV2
CASSSTSGSTDTQYF
TGTGCCAGCAGTTCCACTAGCGGTAGCACAGATACGCAGTATTTT
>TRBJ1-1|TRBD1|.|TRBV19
CASTPPGGKNTEAFF
TGTGCCAGTACCCCCCCAGGGGGGAAGAACACTGAAGCTTTCTTT
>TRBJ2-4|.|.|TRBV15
CATSRDRNIQYF
TGTGCCACCAGCAGAGATCGTAACATTCAGTACTTC
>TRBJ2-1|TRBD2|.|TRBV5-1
CASSLAGGSAKFF
TGCGCCAGCAGCTTGGCCGGCGGGAGTGCGAAGTTCTTC
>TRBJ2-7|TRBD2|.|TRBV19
CASSILSGSPYEQYF
TGTGCCAGTAGTATTCTCAGCGGGAGCCCTTACGAGCAGTACTTC
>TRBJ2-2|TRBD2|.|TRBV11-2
CASSLVAGAKSGELFF
TGTGCCAGCAGCTTAGTAGCGGGAGCCAAGTCCGGGGAGCTGTTTTTT
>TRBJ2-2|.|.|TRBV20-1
CSASSYTGELFF
TGCAGTGCTTCCTCGTACACCGGGGAGCTGTTTTTT
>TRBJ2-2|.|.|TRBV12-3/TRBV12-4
CASSLMAGPGELFF
TGTGCCAGCAGTTTAATGGCAGGGCCCGGGGAGCTGTTTTTT
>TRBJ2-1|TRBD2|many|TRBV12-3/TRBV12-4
CASSYGTSNEQFF
TGTGCCAGCAGTTATGGGACTAGCAATGAGCAGTTCTTC
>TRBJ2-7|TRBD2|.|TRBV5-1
CASSLGLAGVPEQYF
TGCGCCAGCAGCTTGGGGCTAGCGGGAGTACCCGAGCAGTACTTC
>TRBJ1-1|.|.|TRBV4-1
CASSQVGRIYTEAFF
TGCGCCAGCAGCCAGGTTGGACGGATCTACACTGAAGCTTTCTTT
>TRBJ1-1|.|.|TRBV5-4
CASSPVSNAEAFF
TGTGCCAGCAGCCCGGTGAGTAACGCTGAAGCTTTCTTT
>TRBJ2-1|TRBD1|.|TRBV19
CASSIRDSLNEQFF
TGTGCCAGTAGTATCCGGGACAGCCTCAATGAGCAGTTCTTC